These T cell receptor beta chains were read from a single sample in a study of CD8 T cells in ankylosing spondylitis. From the 5' RACE reads, TCRdb called clonotypes with MiXCR, one entry per CDR3 protein. Of around 490,000 distinct CDR3 sequences detected, 5.3% appear once; the ten largest clones hold roughly 3.5%. The sample consisted of blood, either unsorted or a sorted T cell fraction (not recorded which). Receptors were obtained from a male donor with ankylosing spondylitis. The CDR3 runs from the conserved cysteine through the conserved F or W. The D gene is left open where the match is weak. Not all rows give a size; the values are once, few, many and, for expanded clones, a class.

cdr3_aa cdr3_nt clone_size j_call v_call d_call
CASQSGTGGQETQYF TGTGCTAGCCAATCCGGGACAGGGGGGCAAGAGACCCAGTACTTC many TRBJ2-5 TRBV12-5 TRBD1
CASSRDRGPETEAFF TGTGCCAGCAGCCGCGACAGGGGGCCGGAAACTGAAGCTTTCTTT many TRBJ1-1 TRBV11-2 TRBD1
CASSTGTGSGGNYGYTF TGTGCCAGCAGTACGGGGACAGGGAGTGGAGGGAACTATGGCTACACCTTC many TRBJ1-2 TRBV27 TRBD1
CAISYEANQETQYF TGTGCCATCAGTTATGAGGCCAACCAAGAGACCCAGTACTTC many TRBJ2-5 TRBV10-3 .
CSGLIAGGLEEQFF TGCAGCGGGTTAATAGCGGGAGGGCTCGAGGAGCAGTTCTTC many TRBJ2-1 TRBV29-1 TRBD2
CASSLMGDGYGYTF TGTGCCAGCAGCTTAATGGGGGACGGCTATGGCTACACCTTC many TRBJ1-2 TRBV7-3 .
CASSSGTGLSPLHF TGTGCCAGCAGCTCCGGGACAGGGCTTTCACCCCTCCACTTT few TRBJ1-6 TRBV11-2 TRBD1
CASSLLHPDRTGNTIYF TGTGCCAGCAGTCTTCTACACCCGGACAGAACTGGAAACACCATATATTTT many TRBJ1-3 TRBV28 .
CSASEGQRNTGELFF TGCAGTGCTAGCGAGGGACAGCGGAACACCGGGGAGCTGTTTTTT few TRBJ2-2 TRBV20-1 TRBD1
CASRPGGAGYNEQFF TGTGCCAGCAGGCCTGGGGGTGCGGGGTACAATGAGCAGTTCTTC many TRBJ2-1 TRBV6-2/TRBV6-3 .
CASSLEAGPQYF TGTGCTAGCAGCTTAGAGGCGGGGCCGCAGTATTTT . TRBJ2-3 TRBV7-7 .
CASSYRGSGANVLTF TGCGCCAGCAGCTACAGGGGCTCTGGGGCCAACGTCCTGACTTTC many TRBJ2-6 TRBV4-3 TRBD1
CASSPGTATGYTEAFF TGTGCCAGCAGCCCTGGGACAGCCACCGGGTACACTGAAGCTTTCTTT . TRBJ1-1 TRBV5-5 TRBD1
CASSRRSYNEQFF TGCGCCAGCAGCCGGAGGTCCTACAATGAGCAGTTCTTC many TRBJ2-1 TRBV12-3/TRBV12-4 .
CSAGTGGVDNEQFF TGCAGTGCTGGAACGGGAGGGGTCGACAATGAGCAGTTCTTC many TRBJ2-1 TRBV20-1 TRBD2
CSANLRDKDYGYTF TGCAGTGCCAACCTCCGGGACAAAGACTATGGCTACACCTTC many TRBJ1-2 TRBV20-1 .
CASSFDRGRVVSSYNEQFF TGTGCCAGCAGTTTTGACAGGGGGAGGGTCGTGAGCTCCTACAATGAGCAGTTCTTC many TRBJ2-1 TRBV6-2/TRBV6-3 TRBD1
CASHRGQGARNTEAFF TGCGCCAGCCACCGGGGGCAGGGGGCTCGGAACACTGAAGCTTTCTTT many TRBJ1-1 TRBV5-1 TRBD1
CAINEQGAWGYTF TGTGCCATCAACGAACAGGGGGCTTGGGGCTACACCTTC . TRBJ1-2 TRBV10-3 TRBD1
CASGRQGAYQPQHF TGTGCCAGCGGGAGACAGGGGGCTTATCAGCCCCAGCATTTT many TRBJ1-5 TRBV6-2/TRBV6-3 TRBD1
CATSDRPPTSYGYTF TGTGCCACCAGTGACCGGCCCCCCACCTCATATGGCTACACCTTC many TRBJ1-2 TRBV24-1 .
CASAPGQGPYGYTF TGTGCTAGTGCCCCGGGACAGGGACCCTATGGCTACACCTTC many TRBJ1-2 TRBV12-5 TRBD1
CSAEYDRGITDTQYF TGCAGTGCGGAATACGACAGGGGGATCACAGATACGCAGTATTTT many TRBJ2-3 TRBV20-1 TRBD1
CASSFGQGLGQYF TGTGCCAGCAGTTTTGGGCAGGGCCTGGGGCAGTACTTC many TRBJ2-7 TRBV12-3/TRBV12-4 .
CASSLDWRALEQYF TGCGCCAGCAGCTTGGACTGGCGTGCGTTGGAGCAGTACTTC many TRBJ2-7 TRBV5-1 .
CASSPFMETQYF TGTGCCAGCAGCCCCTTCATGGAGACCCAGTACTTC many TRBJ2-5 TRBV11-2 .
CASSPVVGSSGFF TGCGCCAGCAGCCCAGTCGTGGGGTCGTCAGGGTTTTTT many TRBJ2-2 TRBV5-1 .
CASTAGYMGPWKGGELFF TGTGCCAGCACCGCGGGGTATATGGGCCCCTGGAAGGGCGGGGAGCTGTTTTTT few TRBJ2-2 TRBV11-1 .
CATSDYRADFGGNEQFF TGTGCCACCAGTGATTACAGGGCGGACTTCGGAGGGAATGAGCAGTTCTTC many TRBJ2-1 TRBV24-1 .
CASSRGTDNRKNIQYF TGTGCCAGCAGCCGCGGGACGGACAACAGAAAAAACATTCAGTACTTC many TRBJ2-4 TRBV12-3/TRBV12-4 .
CASSLGAGEVDTQYF TGTGCTAGCAGCTTAGGTGCGGGAGAGGTAGATACGCAGTATTTT many TRBJ2-3 TRBV7-7 TRBD2
CASSLGLYYGYTF TGTGCCAGCAGTTTGGGGCTCTACTATGGCTACACCTTC many TRBJ1-2 TRBV12-3/TRBV12-4 .
CASSFGGDPGGLKNIQYF TGTGCCAGCAGCTTCGGAGGAGACCCAGGGGGATTAAAAAACATTCAGTACTTC many TRBJ2-4 TRBV11-2 TRBD1
CASSVVPDSYNEQFF TGTGCCAGCAGCGTAGTCCCGGACAGCTACAATGAGCAGTTCTTC few TRBJ2-1 TRBV9 .
CASSFTGLGNIQYF TGTGCCAGCAGCTTTACAGGGTTGGGAAACATTCAGTACTTC many TRBJ2-4 TRBV7-2 .
CASSLGQGLTQYF TGTGCCAGCAGCTTAGGACAGGGTTTGACCCAGTACTTC many TRBJ2-5 TRBV6-2/TRBV6-3 TRBD1
CASSYSIGGQPQHF TGTGCCAGCAGTTACTCGATAGGTGGTCAGCCCCAGCATTTT many TRBJ1-5 TRBV6-5 .
CASSPTARNQPQHF TGTGCCAGCAGCCCCACAGCACGCAATCAGCCCCAGCATTTT . TRBJ1-5 TRBV7-2 .
CASSPPWAGVEQFF TGTGCCAGCAGCCCTCCCTGGGCGGGAGTTGAGCAGTTCTTC few TRBJ2-1 TRBV7-2 TRBD2
CASNTPRGGTDTQYF TGTGCCAGCAACACCCCTCGAGGAGGAACAGATACGCAGTATTTT few TRBJ2-3 TRBV9 .
CASSLATGNQPQHF TGTGCCAGCAGTTTAGCGACAGGCAATCAGCCCCAGCATTTT many TRBJ1-5 TRBV28 .
CASSQGGYYQETQYF TGTGCCAGCAGCCAAGGCGGGTACTACCAAGAGACCCAGTACTTC . TRBJ2-5 TRBV14 .